This entry describes one T cell receptor beta chain. Its antigen remains unidentified. CDR3 length: 9 amino acids. Germline-derived CDR1 and CDR2 are DFQATT and SNEGSKA (reference sequence). The germline V and J ends were trimmed by 5 bases and 6 bases, with 4 bases remaining between them. The sample comes from a study of OX40 agonist ivuxolimab in advanced cancers. Study information: With ivuxolimab, an agonistic anti-OX40 (CD134) antibody, patients were treated. At doses from 0.01 to 10 mg/kg, patients were given intravenous ivuxolimab every 2 weeks. Head and neck, renal cell, melanoma or hepatocellular carcinoma were the cancers that dose-escalation patients had.

General study points: Clonal expansion by week 6 occurred in CD4+ and CD8+ blood T cells (at 0.1 to 3.0 mg/kg).

The table came from immunoSEQ multiplex PCR; TCRdb's copy has only in-frame clones and leaves some out. The profile shows about 84,000 clones, about 88% of them singletons. The rearrangement links TRBV20-1 to TRBJ2-5; D not resolved. The specimen comprised CD4+ or CD8+ T cells sorted from blood, sampled in a trial of the OX40 agonist ivuxolimab. This clonotype originated in an adult with an advanced solid tumor such as melanoma, head and neck, liver or kidney cancer. The CDR3 reads CSAVKTQYF. The CDR3 DNA reads as TGCAGTGCTGTAAAGACCCAGTACTTC.